This T cell receptor beta chain was captured by sequencing in a study of blood T cell repertoires in COVID-19. TCRdb's copy holds only in-frame clones and misses some; the assay was immunoSEQ multiplex PCR. Found here are approximately 150,000 clones, about 77% of them singletons; the top ten hold 4.2%. CDR3 length: 13 residues. Trimming shortened V by 2 bases and J by 4 bases, and 8 bases separated the two germline ends. Germline V gene sequence: CDR1 WNHNN, CDR2 SYGVQD (reference sequence). The sequenced material came from peripheral blood. The chain is built from TRBV10-1 and TRBJ1-2; D is undetermined. This clonotype was sampled from a man aged 55-75 years with acute or convalescent COVID-19. CDR3 region: CASSETVLYGYTF. CDR3 in DNA: TGCGCCAGCAGTGAGACAGTGCTCTATGGCTACACCTTC.